A selection of T cell receptor beta chains follows, all from one sample in a study of PD-1 blockade in classical Hodgkin lymphoma. Profiled with immunoSEQ multiplex PCR; TCRdb holds only in-frame clones, not every one. The sample consists of tens of thousands of clones, around 87% of them appearing once. The input for sequencing was peripheral blood mononuclear cells (PBMCs), taken before the fourth cycle of nivolumab. These receptors were taken from a human donor with classical Hodgkin lymphoma. Both conserved end residues are part of each CDR3. Each record gives: V gene, clone size, D gene, J gene, CDR3 DNA, CDR3 protein. A D gene is named only where the DNA matches it firmly. Clone size is stated in some rows and not others, as once, few, many or a class when expanded.

TRBV7-2,NA,TRBD1,TRBJ1-2,TGTGCCAGCAGACTAACAGGGGGCACTACGAACTATGGCTACACCTTC,CASRLTGGTTNYGYTF
TRBV9,NA,NA,TRBJ1-4,TGTGCCAGCAACCAACAGGGTGCTAATGAAAAACTGTTTTTT,CASNQQGANEKLFF
TRBV5-1,NA,NA,TRBJ1-2,TGCGCCAGCAGCTTGCAGGGGAACAACTATGGCTACACCTTC,CASSLQGNNYGYTF
TRBV2,NA,NA,TRBJ1-3,TGTGCCAGCAGTGAGTTTGGTTCTGGAAACACCATATATTTT,CASSEFGSGNTIYF
TRBV15,medium-sized,NA,TRBJ2-5,TGTGCCACCAGCGGTTTGGACGAGGAGACCCAGTACTTC,CATSGLDEETQYF
TRBV7-8,NA,NA,TRBJ2-5,TGTGCCAGCAGCTTTGATCAGGGGTTCCAAGAGACCCAGTACTTC,CASSFDQGFQETQYF
TRBV7-3,NA,TRBD1,TRBJ2-1,TGTGCCAGCAGCTTAACCGGGGGACAGGGTGTCTATGAGCAGTTCTTC,CASSLTGGQGVYEQFF
TRBV2,NA,NA,TRBJ2-1,TGTGCCAGCAGTGGACCGCGCTCCTACAATGAGCAGTTCTTC,CASSGPRSYNEQFF
TRBV9,NA,NA,TRBJ2-5,TGTGCCAGCAGCGTAGGAGGGGTTCAAGAGACCCAGTACTTC,CASSVGGVQETQYF
TRBV7-9,NA,TRBD1,TRBJ1-4,TGTGCCAGCAGCCAAGGACAGGGTAGTGAAAAACTGTTTTTT,CASSQGQGSEKLFF
TRBV7-3,NA,NA,TRBJ1-1,TGTGCCAGCAGCCCCGGCGGCGACACTGAAGCTTTCTTT,CASSPGGDTEAFF
TRBV6-5,NA,TRBD2,TRBJ2-7,TGTGCCAGCAGTTATGGCGGGAGGGTATCCTACGAGCAGTACTTC,CASSYGGRVSYEQYF
TRBV7-9,once,NA,TRBJ1-1,TGTGCCAGCAGCTTGGGGGCAGTACGGACTGAAGCTTTCTTT,CASSLGAVRTEAFF
TRBV5-1,NA,NA,TRBJ1-6,TGCGCCAGCAGCTTGGATGGCGGTTCACCCCTCCACTTT,CASSLDGGSPLHF
TRBV5-1,NA,TRBD1,TRBJ1-1,TGCGCCAGCAGCTTGACAGGGGTACGAACTGAAGCTTTCTTT,CASSLTGVRTEAFF
TRBV6-1,NA,NA,TRBJ2-7,TGTGCCAGCAGTGAAGTAAGGGACGAGCAGTACTTC,CASSEVRDEQYF
TRBV10-3,NA,NA,TRBJ1-1,TGTGCCATCAGTGAGTTGGGGCCGGACACTGAAGCTTTCTTT,CAISELGPDTEAFF
TRBV30,once,NA,TRBJ2-2,TGTGCCTGGACCCGGGACGCTGGTCCCCAAGAGCTGTTTTTT,CAWTRDAGPQELFF
TRBV25-1,NA,NA,TRBJ2-7,TGTGCCAGCAGTGACAGCATACATACTAAAGGGATCCACGAGCAGTACTTC,CASSDSIHTKGIHEQYF
TRBV19,NA,NA,TRBJ2-7,TGTGCCAGTAGTATGGGCGGATACTCCTCCTACGAGCAGTACTTC,CASSMGGYSSYEQYF
TRBV23-1,few,TRBD2,TRBJ2-3,TGCGCCAGCAGTCAAAAGACTAGCGGGGCAGATACGCAGTATTTT,CASSQKTSGADTQYF
TRBV6-1,NA,TRBD2,TRBJ2-7,TGTGCCAGCAGGGCCGGGACTAGCGGAACCTACGAGCAGTACTTC,CASRAGTSGTYEQYF
TRBV5-4,few,TRBD2,TRBJ2-7,TGTGCCAGCAGCTTGGGGGGAGCGGGAGGGAGGTATGAGCAGTACTTC,CASSLGGAGGRYEQYF
TRBV23-1,hyperexpanded,TRBD1,TRBJ1-1,TGCGCCAGCAGTCCCCCAACCGGGACAGGGGGCGCGGACACTGAAGCTTTCTTT,CASSPPTGTGGADTEAFF
TRBV2,NA,NA,TRBJ1-2,TGTGCCATTGACAAGCCTAGTAACTATGGCTACACCTTC,CAIDKPSNYGYTF
TRBV10-2,NA,TRBD1,TRBJ2-7,TGCGCCAGCACTCCAGGGGGCCTCTACGAGCAGTACTTC,CASTPGGLYEQYF
TRBV5-1,NA,NA,TRBJ1-2,TGCGCCAGCAGCTTGCAGGGAAGTAGGGTTTATGGCTACACCTTC,CASSLQGSRVYGYTF
TRBV9,once,NA,TRBJ2-2,TGTGCCAGCAGCCCGATGAGCCGAACGAACACCGGGGAGCTGTTTTTT,CASSPMSRTNTGELFF
TRBV6-5,few,NA,TRBJ1-2,TGTGCCAGCAGTTACTCCCGAGGGGGGGCCGATGGCTACACCTTC,CASSYSRGGADGYTF
TRBV6-1,NA,TRBD1,TRBJ2-7,TGTGCCACCTTGAGTACAGGGGGTTCCTACGAGCAGTACTTC,CATLSTGGSYEQYF
TRBV2,NA,TRBD1,TRBJ2-5,TGTGCCAGCAGTGGGGTTCGACAGGGCCCCTCATGGGAAGAGACCCAGTACTTC,CASSGVRQGPSWEETQYF
TRBV30,NA,TRBD2,TRBJ2-2,TGTGCCTGGAGCCTGACTAGCGCGAACACCGGGGAGCTGTTTTTT,CAWSLTSANTGELFF
TRBV7-8,NA,NA,TRBJ2-2,TGTGCCAGCAGCTCGACGGGGGTTACCACCGGGGAGCTGTTTTTT,CASSSTGVTTGELFF
TRBV12-5,NA,TRBD2,TRBJ2-1,TGTGCTAGTGGGAATCAGACGTGGGGACTAGCGGGAGATCCGAATGAGCAGTTCTTC,CASGNQTWGLAGDPNEQFF
TRBV7-2,NA,NA,TRBJ2-3,TGTGCCAGCAGCGACCGTAACACAGATACGCAGTATTTT,CASSDRNTDTQYF
TRBV5-1,NA,NA,TRBJ1-1,TGCGCCAGCAGCTTGACCGGGAACGTGAACACTGAAGCTTTCTTT,CASSLTGNVNTEAFF
TRBV14,NA,NA,TRBJ2-5,TGTGCCAGCAGCCAAGACAGGGATCAAGAGACCCAGTACTTC,CASSQDRDQETQYF
TRBV29-1,NA,TRBD2,TRBJ2-3,TGCAGCGCCTTAGGACTAGCGGGGGCCGTTAGCACAGATACGCAGTATTTT,CSALGLAGAVSTDTQYF
TRBV11-2,NA,TRBD1,TRBJ2-7,TGTGCCAGCAGCCCCGGGACAGGGGGGTTTCTCGAGCAGTACTTC,CASSPGTGGFLEQYF
TRBV19,NA,TRBD2,TRBJ2-3,TGTGCCAGTAGTGACAGGGGACTAGCGGGCAGCACAGATACGCAGTATTTT,CASSDRGLAGSTDTQYF
TRBV5-1,NA,NA,TRBJ2-7,TGCGCCAGCAGCTTGGCAGGGGTCTCCTACGAGCAGTACTTC,CASSLAGVSYEQYF
TRBV4-2,medium-sized,TRBD2,TRBJ2-1,TGTGCCAGCAGCCAAGACGAAAGCGGGGGGGTCTACAATGAGCAGTTCTTC,CASSQDESGGVYNEQFF
TRBV7-9,NA,NA,TRBJ1-4,TGTGCCAGCAGCCAGGGTACCGGGGCTGAAAAACTGTTTTTT,CASSQGTGAEKLFF
TRBV7-3,NA,NA,TRBJ2-2,TGTGCCAGCAGTTACGGAGGGGAGCTGTTTTTT,CASSYGGELFF
TRBV6-1,NA,NA,TRBJ2-7,TGTGCCAGCAGTGAAGGCTTCAGCCTCTACGAGCAGTACTTC,CASSEGFSLYEQYF
TRBV21-1,NA,NA,TRBJ1-5,TGTGCCAGCGACAGGGGGCTATTGAGACAGAGCAATCAGCCCCAGCATTTT,CASDRGLLRQSNQPQHF
TRBV7-8,once,TRBD2,TRBJ2-5,TGTGCCAGCAGCCTGGGACTAGGCTTCGAGACCCAGTACTTC,CASSLGLGFETQYF
TRBV11-1,once,NA,TRBJ2-6,TGTGCCAGCAGCTCCGGACTAACCTCTGGGGCCAACGTCCTGACTTTC,CASSSGLTSGANVLTF
TRBV27,NA,TRBD2,TRBJ2-5,TGTGCCAGCAGTTTATCGATCGGCGGGGAGGGGACCCAGTACTTC,CASSLSIGGEGTQYF
TRBV2,NA,NA,TRBJ1-2,TGTGCCAGCAGTGATCGGGGGGTAGACTATGGCTACACCTTC,CASSDRGVDYGYTF
TRBV6-1,NA,TRBD1,TRBJ1-4,TGTGCCAGCAGACCGGGACAGGGGGGTGAAAAACTGTTTTTT,CASRPGQGGEKLFF
TRBV7-4,NA,TRBD2,TRBJ2-7,TGTGCCAGCAGACTCGACATAGCGGGAAGTTACGAGCAGTACTTC,CASRLDIAGSYEQYF
TRBV7-9,NA,TRBD2,TRBJ2-2,TGTGCCAGCAGCCCCCAGGGACTAGCGGGGGCCGGGGAGCTGTTTTTT,CASSPQGLAGAGELFF
TRBV7-2,NA,TRBD2,TRBJ2-7,TGTGCCAGCAGCTTCCTGACTAGCGGGGGGGCCGAGGAAAAGTACTTC,CASSFLTSGGAEEKYF
TRBV11-2,NA,NA,TRBJ1-2,TGTGCCAGCAGCTTAATAGTCCCAATCGATGGCTACACCTTC,CASSLIVPIDGYTF